These 22 T cell receptor beta chains came from one sample sequenced in a study of molecular identifiers for immune sequencing clone quantification. TCRdb reprocessed the PCR reads via MiXCR and lists one record per CDR3 protein. Of under 350,000 distinct CDR3 sequences in the sample, roughly 24% were seen once. Sequencing input: naive CD8+ T cells from blood, with Jurkat cell RNA spiked in. This sample's subset: FACS-sorted CD8+CD4-CCR7+CD45RA+ naive T cells. The receptor set was obtained from a human donor in good health. Some libraries in this study had Jurkat cell RNA spiked in.

As for this clonotype: A much larger clone lies one base from this, so it may be a read error. V usage is TRBV29-1 and J usage is TRBJ2-2; maybe TRBD1 (6 bases). This CDR3 is built from 13 residues. Germline V gene data show CDR1 as SQVTM and CDR2 as ANQGSEA. CDR3 bases: TGCAGCGTCACCGACAGGTACACCGGGGAGCTGCTTTTT. It translates to CSVTDRYTGELLF.

With respect to this clonotype: A read error is possible here, since a much larger clone lies one base away. This rearrangement joins TRBV7-6 to TRBJ1-1, with unresolved D. This CDR3 is 14 amino acids long. CDR1 is SGHVS and CDR2 is FNYEAQ in the germline V gene. The CDR3 DNA is TGTGCCGGCAGCCCCTCCCGGGGTCACGATGAAGCTTTCTTT. Translated, it gives CAGSPSRGHDEAFF.

This clonotype was recorded a few times. The chain is built from TRBV5-6 and TRBJ1-2; 7 bases match TRBD1. The CDR3 has 14 amino acids. The J segment lost 6 bases and the V segment lost 4 bases, leaving 9 bases of the junction unmatched. Germline assignment: CDR1 SGHDT and CDR2 YYEEEE. The CDR3 DNA is TGTGCCAGCAGCCCGGGACAGCTACTTCATGGCTACACCTTC. Translated, it gives CASSPGQLLHGYTF.

The V call is TRBV7-9, the J call TRBJ2-3, with 8 bases matching TRBD2. The CDR3 totals 18 residues. Germline V gene sequence: CDR1 SEHNR, CDR2 FQNEAQ (reference sequence). Trimming took 1 base from V and 0 from J; bases not matched to a gene: 9. Written as DNA, the CDR3 is TGTGCCAGCAGCTTAGTCTACCGCGGGGGGTCTAGCACAGATACGCAGTATTTT. This sequence encodes CASSLVYRGGSSTDTQYF.

This clonotype was picked up many times. The gene calls are TRBV7-3 and TRBJ1-1; 8 nucleotides match TRBD1. J gave up 7 bases and V 5 bases, and 9 bases lay outside the gene matches. There are 14 residues in the CDR3. The V gene's germline CDR1 is SGHTA and CDR2 FQGTGA. CDR3 nucleotides: TGTGCCAGCAGCGGGGGACAGGAACCAGTTGAAGCTTTCTTT. Translated: CASSGGQEPVEAFF.

This clonotype showed up many times. The chain links TRBV5-4 to TRBJ2-3; the match to TRBD2 covers 11 bases. Trimming removed 4 bases from V and 2 bases from J; junction bases left unmatched: 3. CDR1 SGHNT and CDR2 YYREEE come from the germline V gene (reference sequence). The CDR3 is made up of 15 amino acids. This CDR3 is CASSGGLAATDTQYF. The CDR3, as DNA: TGTGCCAGCAGCGGGGGACTAGCGGCCACAGATACGCAGTATTTT.

In the case of this clonotype: A much larger clone is a single base away; this may be a read error. The chain is built from TRBV5-1 and TRBJ1-1; D remains unclear. The CDR3 length is 13 residues. Germline V gene data show CDR1 as SGHRS and CDR2 as YFSETQ. Written as DNA, the CDR3 is TGCGCCAGCAGCTTGGTCCCGGGGTTTGAAGCTTCCTTT. Amino acid sequence: CASSLVPGFEASF.

The rearrangement links TRBV12-3 or TRBV12-4 to TRBJ1-2; D is undetermined. The CDR3 contains 12 residues. V lost 4 bases, J lost 6 bases, and 9 bases lay in between. The DNA for the CDR3 is TGTGCCAGCAGTTCTGGACCTGATGGCTACACCTTC. It yields the protein CASSSGPDGYTF.

This clonotype has more than one count but fewer than ten. This chain joins TRBV7-9 and TRBJ2-1; D not certain. This CDR3 contains 12 residues. The V end lost 2 bases, the J end lost 8 bases, and 7 bases lay between the germline ends. From germline, CDR1 is SEHNR and CDR2 FQNEAQ (reference sequence). CDR3 loop: CASSLSKDEQFF. The CDR3 DNA is TGTGCCAGCAGCTTATCAAAAGATGAGCAGTTCTTC.

On this clonotype itself: The CDR3 does not close with the conserved phenylalanine or tryptophan, likely indicating a read error. The rearrangement joins TRBV5-3 to TRBJ2-3; TRBD2 matches 9 bases. TRBV5-3 is an ORF, with its function uncertain. This CDR3 region has 15 residues. CDR3 coding DNA: TGTGCCAGCAGCTTGGAAGCGGGAGGCCCAGATACGCAGTATATT. Residues: CASSLEAGGPDTQYI.

V gene TRBV12-3 or TRBV12-4 combines with J gene TRBJ2-1; D is unclear. V lost 1 base to trimming and J lost 0 bases, with 7 bases between them. The CDR3 consists of 15 residues. CDR3 DNA sequence: TGTGCCAGCAGTTTAGGGGTAACCTCCTACAATGAGCAGTTCTTC. Its protein product is CASSLGVTSYNEQFF.

This clonotype was seen many times. The V call is TRBV9, the J call TRBJ2-5; TRBD1 or TRBD2 may be the D gene (5 bases each). This CDR3 spans 16 amino acids. Germline V lookup: CDR1 SGDLS, CDR2 YYNGEE. Trimming took off 4 bases at V and 7 bases at J, with 23 bases between the two ends. The CDR3 reads CASSSDPGTPMGTQYF. The CDR3 DNA reads TGTGCCAGCAGCTCAGACCCCGGGACCCCCATGGGGACCCAGTACTTC.

As concerns this clonotype: One end of the junction varies from germline; a read error may be responsible. The chain links TRBV6-2 or TRBV6-3 to TRBJ2-7; D is perhaps TRBD1 or TRBD2 (5 bases each). This CDR3 is built from 11 residues. The germline V gene encodes CDR1 MNHEY and CDR2 SVGEGT. DNA of the CDR3: TGTGCCAGAAGTTACGGGACGAGGGCGTACTTC. Translation: CARSYGTRAYF.

Comment on this clonotype: A much more abundant neighbour one base away suggests this may be a read error. V and J are TRBV4-1 and TRBJ2-5; unclear D gene. The CDR3 is made up of 15 amino acids. Germline loops: CDR1 MGHRA, CDR2 YSYEKL. CDR3 DNA: TGCGCCAGCAGCCAAGACCGAACACGCAAAGAGACCCAGTCCTTC. Amino acids: CASSQDRTRKETQSF.

This clonotype was seen a handful of times. The rearrangement uses TRBV11-2 and TRBJ2-1; TRBD2 matches at 7 bases. With 2 bases clipped from V and 0 bases from J, the junction kept 7 bases outside the gene matches. This CDR3 has 17 residues. Per the germline V gene, CDR1 is SGHAT and CDR2 is FQNNGV. CDR3 region: CASSLLMPGGSYNEQFF. As DNA, the CDR3 is TGTGCCAGCAGCTTATTGATGCCGGGGGGCTCCTACAATGAGCAGTTCTTC.

CDR3 DNA sequence: TGTACCAGCAGCTTAGGCCTGGGCGCGGACACCATATATTTT. Its translation: CTSSLGLGADTIYF. The genes are TRBV7-2 and TRBJ1-3; unclear D gene. Trimming removed 1 base from V and 8 bases from J, with 12 bases in between. Per the germline V gene, CDR1 is SGHTA and CDR2 is FQGNSA. The CDR3 contains 14 residues.

This clonotype appeared a few times. The V and J genes are TRBV6-2 or TRBV6-3 and TRBJ2-7, with D maybe TRBD2 (5 bases). This CDR3 is built from 16 residues. Deletions cut 0 bases from V and 4 bases from J, with 16 bases between. Germline lookup yields CDR1 MNHEY and CDR2 SVGEGT. DNA of the CDR3: TGTGCCAGCAGTTACTCCGAGGGTATATCCCCGTACGAGCAGTACTTC. Protein: CASSYSEGISPYEQYF.

This clonotype appeared many times. This rearrangement joins TRBV12-3 or TRBV12-4 to TRBJ1-1, with TRBD1 as a possible D gene (5 bases). V was cut by 3 bases and J by 9 bases, with 8 bases left in between. This CDR3 is built from 11 residues. This CDR3 reads CASSFGAKAFF. CDR3 in DNA: TGTGCCAGCAGTTTTGGGGCTAAAGCTTTCTTT.

Concerning this clonotype itself: Mismatch with germline at one junction end may stem from a read error. The rearrangement joins TRBV20-1 to TRBJ2-3, with TRBD2 as a possible D gene (6 bases). The CDR3 runs 15 residues. Germline CDR1 is DFQATT and CDR2 is SNEGSKA (reference sequence). The CDR3 bases are TGCGGTGCTAGTGGGGACTGGAGAGACACAGATACGCAGTATTTT. Protein sequence: CGASGDWRDTDTQYF.

A few counts support this clonotype. This chain uses TRBV7-8 with TRBJ1-5, with no clear D. Germline V gene sequence: CDR1 SGHVS, CDR2 FQNEAQ. This CDR3 is 13 amino acids long. Trimming took 1 base from V and 5 from J, leaving 6 bases between them. The CDR3 nucleotides read TGTGCCAGCAGCTTAGTCAGTCATCAGCCCCAGCATTTT. Amino acids: CASSLVSHQPQHF.

Remarks on this clonotype: This may be a read error: a much more frequent sequence differs by one nucleotide. The V and J genes are TRBV28 and TRBJ2-7, with a possible D match to TRBD2 (6 bases). The CDR3 length is 13 residues. V was pared by 11 bases and J by 1 base, with 15 bases between. The germline V gene encodes CDR1 MDHEN and CDR2 SYDVKM. The CDR3, as DNA: TGTGCCGCCATCGGAGGGCCGTCCTACGAGCAGTACTTC. Protein sequence: CAAIGGPSYEQYF.

The gene calls are TRBV30 and TRBJ2-7, with D tentatively TRBD1 (5 bases). Germline CDR1 GTSNPN, CDR2 SVGIG (reference sequence). There are 11 residues in the CDR3. V shed 5 bases and J shed 2 bases, with 7 bases lying between them. CDR3 in amino acids: CAWGHPYEQYF. CDR3 bases: TGTGCCTGGGGACACCCCTACGAGCAGTACTTC.